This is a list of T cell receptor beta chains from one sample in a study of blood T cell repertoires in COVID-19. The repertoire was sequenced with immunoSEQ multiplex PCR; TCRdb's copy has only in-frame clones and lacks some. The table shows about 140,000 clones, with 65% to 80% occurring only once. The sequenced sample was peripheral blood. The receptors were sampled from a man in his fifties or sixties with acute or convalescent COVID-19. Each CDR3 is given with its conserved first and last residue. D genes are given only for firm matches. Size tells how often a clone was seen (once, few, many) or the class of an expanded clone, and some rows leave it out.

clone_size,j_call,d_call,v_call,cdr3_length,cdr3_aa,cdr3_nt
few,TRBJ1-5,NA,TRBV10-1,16,CASRVMGAGGSQPQHF,TGCGCCAGCAGGGTCATGGGCGCTGGAGGTAGTCAGCCCCAGCATTTT
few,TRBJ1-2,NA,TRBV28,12,CASSFQGLGYTF,TGTGCCAGCAGTTTTCAGGGATTGGGCTACACCTTC
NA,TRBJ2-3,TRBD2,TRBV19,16,CASSPLAGDVTDTQYF,TGTGCCAGTAGTCCCCTAGCGGGAGATGTCACAGATACGCAGTATTTT
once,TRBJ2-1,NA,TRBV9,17,CASSVAPFSGSYNEQFF,TGTGCCAGCAGCGTAGCCCCCTTTAGCGGTTCCTACAATGAGCAGTTCTTC
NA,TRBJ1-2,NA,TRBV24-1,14,CATSDFGQTYGYTF,TGTGCCACCAGTGATTTCGGACAGACTTATGGCTACACCTTC
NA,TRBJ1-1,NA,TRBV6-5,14,CASSLIAGQTGAFF,TGTGCCAGCAGTCTTATTGCAGGGCAAACGGGAGCTTTCTTT
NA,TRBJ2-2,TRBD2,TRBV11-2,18,CASSLVKVGGSHTGELFF,TGTGCCAGCAGCTTAGTTAAAGTTGGCGGGAGTCACACCGGGGAGCTGTTTTTT
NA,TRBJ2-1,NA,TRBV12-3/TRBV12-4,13,CASTLQGWNEQFF,TGTGCCAGCACCTTACAGGGTTGGAATGAGCAGTTCTTC
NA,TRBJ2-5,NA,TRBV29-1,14,CSVLQLAVEETQYF,TGCAGCGTACTCCAATTGGCGGTGGAAGAGACCCAGTACTTC
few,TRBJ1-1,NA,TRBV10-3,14,CAIRPEGSYTEAFF,TGTGCCATCAGGCCGGAGGGGTCGTATACTGAAGCTTTCTTT
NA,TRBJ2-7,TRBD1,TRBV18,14,CASSPGQALGGEYF,TGTGCCAGCTCCCCCGGACAGGCCCTTGGGGGCGAGTACTTC
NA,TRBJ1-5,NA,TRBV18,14,CASSLGYSNQPQHF,TGTGCCAGCTCCCTCGGGTATAGCAATCAGCCCCAGCATTTT
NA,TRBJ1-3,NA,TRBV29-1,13,CSGGQGGGNTIYF,TGCAGCGGGGGGCAGGGAGGTGGAAACACCATATATTTT
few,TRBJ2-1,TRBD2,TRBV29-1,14,CSVEETSGGNEQFF,TGCAGCGTTGAAGAAACTAGCGGAGGGAATGAGCAGTTCTTC
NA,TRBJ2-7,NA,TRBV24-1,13,CATSPWAIYEQYF,TGTGCCACCAGTCCATGGGCCATCTACGAGCAGTACTTC
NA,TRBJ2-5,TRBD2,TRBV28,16,CASRHTSGSLGETQYF,TGTGCCAGCAGGCATACTAGCGGGAGCCTGGGAGAGACCCAGTACTTC
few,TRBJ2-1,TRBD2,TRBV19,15,CASKRTSGSYNEQFF,TGTGCCAGCAAACGGACTAGCGGCTCATACAATGAGCAGTTCTTC
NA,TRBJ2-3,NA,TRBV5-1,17,CASSTEFWEDTTDTQYF,TGCGCCAGCAGCACAGAATTCTGGGAGGACACAACGGATACGCAGTATTTT
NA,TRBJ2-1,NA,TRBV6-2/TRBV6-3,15,CASSQGVGGYNEQFF,TGTGCCAGCAGCCAAGGGGTGGGCGGCTACAATGAGCAGTTCTTC
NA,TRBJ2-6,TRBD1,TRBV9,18,CASSATGTGTLGANVLTF,TGTGCCAGCAGCGCCACCGGGACAGGGACCCTGGGGGCCAACGTCCTGACTTTC
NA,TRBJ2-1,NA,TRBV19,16,CASSILAASSYNEQFF,TGTGCCAGTAGTATACTGGCGGCGAGCTCCTACAATGAGCAGTTCTTC
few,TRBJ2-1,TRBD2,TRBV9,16,CASSVATSGVYNEQFF,TGTGCCAGCAGCGTAGCCACTAGCGGAGTCTACAATGAGCAGTTCTTC
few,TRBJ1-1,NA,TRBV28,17,CASSFGGAAGMNTEAFF,TGTGCCAGCAGTTTCGGGGGGGCCGCAGGCATGAACACTGAAGCTTTCTTT
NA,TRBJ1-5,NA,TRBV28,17,CASSIHPARGSNQPQHF,TGTGCCAGCAGCATTCACCCCGCCCGGGGTAGCAATCAGCCCCAGCATTTT